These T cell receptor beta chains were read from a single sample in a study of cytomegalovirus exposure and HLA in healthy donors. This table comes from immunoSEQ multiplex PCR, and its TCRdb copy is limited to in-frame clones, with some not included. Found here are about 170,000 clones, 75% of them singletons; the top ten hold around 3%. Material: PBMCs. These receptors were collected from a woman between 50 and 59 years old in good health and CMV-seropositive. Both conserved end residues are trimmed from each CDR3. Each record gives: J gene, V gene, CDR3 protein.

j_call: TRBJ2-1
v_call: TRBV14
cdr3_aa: ASSQERGRVFDEQF

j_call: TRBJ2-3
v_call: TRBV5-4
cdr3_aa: ASSNKRGGAVDTQY

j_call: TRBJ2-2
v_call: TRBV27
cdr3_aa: ASSMTGNTGELF

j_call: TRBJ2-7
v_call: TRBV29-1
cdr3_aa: SVGGQGNEQY

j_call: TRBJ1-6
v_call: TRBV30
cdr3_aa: AWRPDRDSPLH

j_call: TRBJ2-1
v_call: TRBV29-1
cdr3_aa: SASRGGRSYNEQF

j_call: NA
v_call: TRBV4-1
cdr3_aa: ASSLSSGGFVSYEQY

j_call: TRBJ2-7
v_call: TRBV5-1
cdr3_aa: ASSLETAEQY

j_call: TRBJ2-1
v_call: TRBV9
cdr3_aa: ASSGALWGGYNEQF

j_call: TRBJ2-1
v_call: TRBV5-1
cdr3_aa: ASSLRQGSEQF

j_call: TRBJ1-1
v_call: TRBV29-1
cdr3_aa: SVLGGRADTEAF

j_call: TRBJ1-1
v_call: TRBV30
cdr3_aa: AWSVLSSMNTEAF

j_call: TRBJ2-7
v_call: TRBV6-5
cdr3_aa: ASRATTGGAGN

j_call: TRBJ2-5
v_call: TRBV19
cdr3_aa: ASSPSGGIETQY

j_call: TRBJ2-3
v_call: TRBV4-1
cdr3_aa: ASSQGKLAGTDTQY

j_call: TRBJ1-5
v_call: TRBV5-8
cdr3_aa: ASSPVGGGWGQPQH

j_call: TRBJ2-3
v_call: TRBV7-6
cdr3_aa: ASSLVFQGSLDTQY

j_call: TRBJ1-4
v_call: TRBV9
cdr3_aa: ASSRDRGVSTNEKLF

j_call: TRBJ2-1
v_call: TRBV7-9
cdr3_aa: ASSSTGPNEQF

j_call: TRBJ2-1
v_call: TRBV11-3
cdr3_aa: ASSLGPYNEQF

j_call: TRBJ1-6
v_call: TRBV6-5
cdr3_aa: ASSYSSGSSPLH

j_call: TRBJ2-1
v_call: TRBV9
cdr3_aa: ASSARTGDSYNEQF

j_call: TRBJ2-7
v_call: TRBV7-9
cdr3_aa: ASSLDSVYEQY

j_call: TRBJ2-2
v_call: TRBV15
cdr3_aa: ATSRGGGSNTGELF

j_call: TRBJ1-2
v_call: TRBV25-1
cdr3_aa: ASSELGSGGHGYT

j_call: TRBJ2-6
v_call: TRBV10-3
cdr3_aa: AISPDRSGANVLT

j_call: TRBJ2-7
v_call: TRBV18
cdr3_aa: ASSPYSGSPGEQY

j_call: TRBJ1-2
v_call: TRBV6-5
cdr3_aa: ASNVHGTARYGYT

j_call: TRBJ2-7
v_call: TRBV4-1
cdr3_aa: ASSQDRASGVGEQY

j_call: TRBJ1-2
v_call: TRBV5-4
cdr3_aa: ASSREPGTTYGYT

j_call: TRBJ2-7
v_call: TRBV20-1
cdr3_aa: SAGRSWEQY

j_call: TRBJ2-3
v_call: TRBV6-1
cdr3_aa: ASNFWTGGTDTQY

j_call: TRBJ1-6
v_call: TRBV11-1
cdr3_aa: ASSLSDPGDSPLH

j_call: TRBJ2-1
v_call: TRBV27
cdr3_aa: ASSPKDRVTKRGSYNEQF

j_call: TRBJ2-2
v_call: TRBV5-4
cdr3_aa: ASSLERGQTGELF

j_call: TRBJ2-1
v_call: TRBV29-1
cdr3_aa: SVEGVGLLPSYNEQF

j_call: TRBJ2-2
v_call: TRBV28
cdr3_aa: AASLGTSGPNTGELF

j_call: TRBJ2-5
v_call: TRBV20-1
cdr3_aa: SANIQETQY

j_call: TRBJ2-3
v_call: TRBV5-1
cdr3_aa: ASSLGGGVTDTQY

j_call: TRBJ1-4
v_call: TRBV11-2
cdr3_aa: ASSARITGHLEKLF

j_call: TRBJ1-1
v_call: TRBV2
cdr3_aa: ASSEQVLNTEAF

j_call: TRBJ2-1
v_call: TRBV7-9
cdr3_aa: ASSPRAQNGGSSYNEQF

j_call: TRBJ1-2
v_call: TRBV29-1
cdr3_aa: SVSRTGGGYT

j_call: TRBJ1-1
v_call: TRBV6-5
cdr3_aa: ASRTISEAF

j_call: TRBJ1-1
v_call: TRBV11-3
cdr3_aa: ASSAPNRSSGDTEAF

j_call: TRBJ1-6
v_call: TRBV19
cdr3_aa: ASSIRTGGYNSPLH

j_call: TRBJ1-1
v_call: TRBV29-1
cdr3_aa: SVLTDSNTEAF

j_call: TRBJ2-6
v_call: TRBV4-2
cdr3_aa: ASSQDPISLWANVLT

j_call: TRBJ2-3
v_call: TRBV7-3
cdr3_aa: ASSESRGDTQY

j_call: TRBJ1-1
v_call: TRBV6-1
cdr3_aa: ASIRSGRDTEAF

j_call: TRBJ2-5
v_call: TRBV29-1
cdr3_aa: SVGGQRAASETQY

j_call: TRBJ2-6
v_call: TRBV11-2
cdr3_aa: ASSSGGALGANVLT

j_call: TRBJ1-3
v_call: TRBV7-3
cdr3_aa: ASSLTGLSGNTIY